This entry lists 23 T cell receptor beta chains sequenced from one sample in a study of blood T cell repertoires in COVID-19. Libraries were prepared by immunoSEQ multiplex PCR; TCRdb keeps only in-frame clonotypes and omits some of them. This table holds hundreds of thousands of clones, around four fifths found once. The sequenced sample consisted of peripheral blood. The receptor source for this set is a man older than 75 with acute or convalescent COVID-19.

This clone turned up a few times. The chain's CDR3 is CASRSPGNEQYF. CDR3 nucleotides: TGTGCCAGCAGGTCCCCAGGTAACGAGCAGTACTTC. The rearrangement uses TRBV25-1 and TRBJ2-7; D is uncertain. Germline V CDR1 and CDR2: MGHDK, SYGVNS. The V end lost 6 bases, the J end lost 5 bases, and 11 bases lay between the germline ends. CDR3 length: 12 amino acids.

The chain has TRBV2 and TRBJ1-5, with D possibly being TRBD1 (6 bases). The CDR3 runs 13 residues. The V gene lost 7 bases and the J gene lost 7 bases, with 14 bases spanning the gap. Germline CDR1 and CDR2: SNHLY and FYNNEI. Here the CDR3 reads CASTLQGRQPQHF. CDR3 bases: TGTGCCAGCACTCTACAGGGACGACAGCCCCAGCATTTT.

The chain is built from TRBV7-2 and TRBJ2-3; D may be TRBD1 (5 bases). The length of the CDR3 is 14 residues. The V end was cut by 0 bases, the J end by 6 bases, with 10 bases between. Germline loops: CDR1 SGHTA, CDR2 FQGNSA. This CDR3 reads CASSLAGQGDTQYF. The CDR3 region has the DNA TGTGCCAGCAGCTTAGCGGGGCAAGGGGATACGCAGTATTTT.

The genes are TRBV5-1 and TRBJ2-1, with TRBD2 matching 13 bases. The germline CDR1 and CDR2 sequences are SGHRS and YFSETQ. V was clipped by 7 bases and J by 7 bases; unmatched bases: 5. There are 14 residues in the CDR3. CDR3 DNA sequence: TGCGCCAGCCGACTAGCGGGGGGTCGGAATGAGCAGTTCTTC. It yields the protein CASRLAGGRNEQFF.

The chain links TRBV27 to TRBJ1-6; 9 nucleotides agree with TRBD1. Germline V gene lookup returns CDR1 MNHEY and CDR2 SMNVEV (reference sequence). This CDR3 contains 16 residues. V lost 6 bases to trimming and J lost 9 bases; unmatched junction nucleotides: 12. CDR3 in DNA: TGTGCCAGCAGACCCGACGGGACAGGGCTTTCTTCACCCCTCCACTTT. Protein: CASRPDGTGLSSPLHF.

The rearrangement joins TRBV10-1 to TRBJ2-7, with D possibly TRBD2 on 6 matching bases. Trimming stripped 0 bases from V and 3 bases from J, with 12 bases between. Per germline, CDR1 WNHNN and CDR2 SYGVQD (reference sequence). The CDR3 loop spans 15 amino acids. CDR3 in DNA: TGCGCCAGCAGTGAGTCCGCGGGACGGTTCTACGAGCAGTACTTC. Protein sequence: CASSESAGRFYEQYF.

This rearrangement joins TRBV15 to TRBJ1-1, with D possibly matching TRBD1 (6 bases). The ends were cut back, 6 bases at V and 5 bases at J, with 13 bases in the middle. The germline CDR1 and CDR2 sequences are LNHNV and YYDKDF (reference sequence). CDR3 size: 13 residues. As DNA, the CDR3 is TGTGCCACCAGGGGGGCAGTAGGGACTGAAGCTTTCTTT. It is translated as CATRGAVGTEAFF.

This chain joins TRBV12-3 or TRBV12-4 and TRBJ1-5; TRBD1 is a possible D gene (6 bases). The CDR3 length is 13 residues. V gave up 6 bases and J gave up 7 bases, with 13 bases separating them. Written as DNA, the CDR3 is TGTGCCAGCAGGCGCGATACAGGGCAGCCCCAGCATTTT. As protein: CASRRDTGQPQHF.

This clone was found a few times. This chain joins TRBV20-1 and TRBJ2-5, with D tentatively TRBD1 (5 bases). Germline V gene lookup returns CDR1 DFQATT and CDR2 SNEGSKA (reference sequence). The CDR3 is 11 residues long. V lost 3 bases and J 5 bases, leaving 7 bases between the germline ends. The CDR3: CSASKGETQYF. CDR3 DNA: TGCAGTGCTAGCAAGGGGGAGACCCAGTACTTC.

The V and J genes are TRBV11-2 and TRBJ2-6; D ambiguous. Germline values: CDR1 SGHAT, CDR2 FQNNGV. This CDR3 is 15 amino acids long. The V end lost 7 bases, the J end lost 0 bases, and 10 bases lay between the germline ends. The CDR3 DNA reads TGTGCCAGCACAAACATAAACTCTGGGGCCAACGTCCTGACTTTC. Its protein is CASTNINSGANVLTF. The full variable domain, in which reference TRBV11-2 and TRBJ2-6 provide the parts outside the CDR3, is EAGVAQSPRYKIIEKRQSVAFWCNPISGHATLYWYQQILGQGPKLLIQFQNNGVVDDSQLPKDRFSAERLKGVDSTLKIQPAKLEDSAVYLCASTNINSGANVLTFGAGSRLTVL.

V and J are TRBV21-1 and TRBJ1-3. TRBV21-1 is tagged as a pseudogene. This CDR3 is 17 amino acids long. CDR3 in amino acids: CASSKARASISGNTIYF. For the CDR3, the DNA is TGTGCCAGCAGCAAAGCGAGGGCCTCCATCTCTGGAAACACCATATATTTT.

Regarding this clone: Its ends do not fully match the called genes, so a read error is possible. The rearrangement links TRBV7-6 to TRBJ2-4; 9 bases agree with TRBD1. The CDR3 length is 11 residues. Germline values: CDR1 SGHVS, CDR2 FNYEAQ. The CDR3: CASSPGQGLNF. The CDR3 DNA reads TGTGCCAGCAGCCCGGGACAGGGTCTGAACTTC. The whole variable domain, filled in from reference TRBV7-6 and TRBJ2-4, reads GAGVSQSPRYKVTKRGQDVALRCDPISGHVSLYWYRQALGQGPEFLTYFNYEAQQDKSGLPNDRFSAERPEGSISTLTIQRTEQRDSAMYRCASSPGQGLNFGAGTRLSVL.

CDR3 residues: CASTGEGNTEAFF. The DNA for the CDR3 is TGTGCCAGTACAGGGGAGGGGAACACTGAAGCTTTCTTT. J is TRBJ1-1 and V is TRBV19, with D tentatively TRBD1 (6 bases). V was shortened by 7 bases and J by 1 base, with 10 bases between the two germline ends. The CDR3 sequence is 13 residues long. Germline values: CDR1 LNHDA, CDR2 SQIVND (reference sequence).

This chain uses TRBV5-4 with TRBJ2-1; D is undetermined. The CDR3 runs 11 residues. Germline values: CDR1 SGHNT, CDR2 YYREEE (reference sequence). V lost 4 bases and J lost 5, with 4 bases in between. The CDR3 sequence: CASSVNNEQFF. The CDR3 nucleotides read TGTGCCAGCAGCGTAAACAATGAGCAGTTCTTC.

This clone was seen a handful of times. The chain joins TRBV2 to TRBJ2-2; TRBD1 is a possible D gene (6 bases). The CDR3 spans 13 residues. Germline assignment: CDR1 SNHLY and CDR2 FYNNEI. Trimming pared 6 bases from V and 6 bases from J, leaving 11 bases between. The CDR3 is CASRYRDSGELFF. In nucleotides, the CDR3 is TGTGCCAGCAGATACAGGGATTCCGGGGAGCTGTTTTTT.

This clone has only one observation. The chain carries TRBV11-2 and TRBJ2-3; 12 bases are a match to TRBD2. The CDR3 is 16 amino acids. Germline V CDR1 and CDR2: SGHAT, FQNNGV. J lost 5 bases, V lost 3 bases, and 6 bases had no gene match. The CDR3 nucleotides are TGTGCCAGCAGCTTTCTAGCGGGGGGGAGTGTAGATACGCAGTATTTT. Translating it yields CASSFLAGGSVDTQYF.

The CDR3 coding sequence is TGTGCCACCAGACCGGGACTAGCGGGGGGGACGGATACGCAGTATTTT. Translated: CATRPGLAGGTDTQYF. This rearrangement joins TRBV24-1 to TRBJ2-3, with 16 bases fitting TRBD2. This CDR3 has 16 residues. With V trimmed by 7 bases and J by 6 bases, 6 bases remained unmatched. Germline-derived CDR1 and CDR2 are KGHDR and SFDVKD.

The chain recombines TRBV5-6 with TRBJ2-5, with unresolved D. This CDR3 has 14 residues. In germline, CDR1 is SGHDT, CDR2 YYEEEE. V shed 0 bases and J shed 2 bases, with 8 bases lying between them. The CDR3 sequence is CASSLGHRQETQYF. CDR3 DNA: TGTGCCAGCAGCTTGGGACACAGACAAGAGACCCAGTACTTC.

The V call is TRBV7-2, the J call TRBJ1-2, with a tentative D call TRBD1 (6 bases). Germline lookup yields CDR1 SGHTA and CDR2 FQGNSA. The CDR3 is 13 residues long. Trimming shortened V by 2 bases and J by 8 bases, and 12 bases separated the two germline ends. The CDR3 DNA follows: TGTGCCAGCAGCTTATCGGGGGGGCTCGGCTACACCTTC. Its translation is CASSLSGGLGYTF.

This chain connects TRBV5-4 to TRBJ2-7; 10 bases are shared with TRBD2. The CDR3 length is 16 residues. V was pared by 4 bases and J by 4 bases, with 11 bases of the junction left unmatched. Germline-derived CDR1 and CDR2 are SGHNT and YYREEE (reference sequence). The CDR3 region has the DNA TGTGCCAGCAGCCCGGGCCCGGGACTAGCGATATACGAGCAGTACTTC. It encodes CASSPGPGLAIYEQYF.

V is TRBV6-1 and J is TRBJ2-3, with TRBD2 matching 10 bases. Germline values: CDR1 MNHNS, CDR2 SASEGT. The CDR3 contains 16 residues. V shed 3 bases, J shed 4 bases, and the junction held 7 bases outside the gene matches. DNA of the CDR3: TGTGCCAGCAGTGAGTGGACTAGCGGTGCCGCAGATACGCAGTATTTT. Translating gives CASSEWTSGAADTQYF.

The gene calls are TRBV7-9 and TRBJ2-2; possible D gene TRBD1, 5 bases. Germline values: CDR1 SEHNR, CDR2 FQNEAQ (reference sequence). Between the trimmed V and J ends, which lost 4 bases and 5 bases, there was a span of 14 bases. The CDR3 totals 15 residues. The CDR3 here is CASSSQGLLTGELFF. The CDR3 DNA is TGTGCCAGCAGCTCCCAGGGTCTTTTAACCGGGGAGCTGTTTTTT.

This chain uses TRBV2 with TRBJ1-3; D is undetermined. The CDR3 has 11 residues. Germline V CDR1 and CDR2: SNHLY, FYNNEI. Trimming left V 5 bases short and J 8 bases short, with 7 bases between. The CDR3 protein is CASSQVYTIYF. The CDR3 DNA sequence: TGTGCCAGCAGTCAGGTTTACACCATATATTTT.